The 10 T cell receptor beta chains below were found in one sample sequenced in a study of T cells in localized non-small cell lung cancer. Only in-frame clones appear in the TCRdb table, and some are missing; sequencing was by immunoSEQ multiplex PCR. The sample includes about 91,000 clones, roughly 87% seen only once; the top ten take roughly 15%. Sequenced material: peripheral blood, taken before any cancer treatment. All receptors come from a man aged 40 to 70 with stage I squamous cell lung carcinoma.

On this clone itself: Other DNA sequences from this sample encode an identical CDR3 as well. This chain uses TRBV5-4 with TRBJ1-2, with 8 bases lining up with TRBD1. Trimming cost V 0 bases and J 2 bases; bases outside gene matches: 0. The CDR3 has 14 amino acids. The germline V gene has CDR1 SGHNT and CDR2 YYREEE (reference sequence). This CDR3 is CASSLDRGNYGYTF. CDR3 DNA sequence: TGTGCCAGCAGCTTGGACAGGGGGAACTATGGCTACACCTTC.

This chain uses TRBV7-3 with TRBJ2-2; TRBD1 matches at 8 bases. Germline assignment: CDR1 SGHTA and CDR2 FQGTGA. V was clipped by 4 bases and J by 7 bases; unmatched bases: 8. There are 15 residues in the CDR3. This CDR3 reads CASSSLDRANGELFF. The DNA for the CDR3 is TGTGCCAGCAGCTCCTTGGACAGGGCGAACGGGGAGCTGTTTTTT.

The chain combines TRBV4-1 with TRBJ2-7, with 8 bases matching TRBD1. The V and J ends lost 3 bases and 3 bases, in that order; junction bases with no gene match: 13. The germline gives CDR1 MGHRA, CDR2 YSYEKL. This CDR3 spans 17 amino acids. The CDR3 DNA reads as TGCGCCAGCAGCCACCCCCCTGACAGGGGCGAAATCTACGAGCAGTACTTC. Residues: CASSHPPDRGEIYEQYF.

The chain recombines TRBV5-8 with TRBJ2-3; D is uncertain. The CDR3 covers 17 residues. V lost 4 bases and J lost 0, with 18 bases in between. Germline CDR1 reads SGHTS; CDR2 reads YDEGEE. The CDR3 protein is CASSTGEQTTSTDTQYF. CDR3 DNA: TGTGCCAGCAGCACCGGCGAACAGACGACTAGCACAGATACGCAGTATTTT.

A few counts support this clone. This sequence joins TRBV18 and TRBJ1-3; 10 bases are shared with TRBD1. From germline, CDR1 is KGHSH and CDR2 LQKENI. The ends lost 4 bases at V and 1 base at J; junction bases unmatched: 4. The CDR3 totals 16 residues. The CDR3, as DNA: TGTGCCAGCTCACGGACAGGGGGATCATCTGGAAACACCATATATTTT. Protein sequence: CASSRTGGSSGNTIYF.

The chain couples TRBV28 to TRBJ1-2, with a weak D call TRBD1 (5 bases). V was shortened by 5 bases and J by 9 bases, with 25 bases between the two germline ends. Germline CDR1 and CDR2: MDHEN and SYDVKM. The CDR3 covers 16 residues. The CDR3 spells CASSPIRSRDPGSYTF. The CDR3, as DNA: TGTGCCAGCAGTCCTATACGTAGCCGGGACCCGGGCAGCTACACCTTC.

V gene TRBV6-1 combines with J gene TRBJ2-5; no definite D call. The CDR3 contains 11 residues. CDR1 is MNHNS and CDR2 is SASEGT in the germline V gene. Trimming cost V 7 bases and J 4 bases, with 7 bases left between them. In DNA, the CDR3 is TGTGCCAGCACCGACCTAGAGACCCAGTACTTC. It specifies CASTDLETQYF.

The genes are TRBV28 and TRBJ2-7; the D gene is possibly TRBD1 (6 bases). The V and J ends lost 2 bases and 6 bases respectively, with 23 bases between them. This CDR3 is 17 amino acids long. Germline loops: CDR1 MDHEN, CDR2 SYDVKM. The CDR3 coding sequence is TGTGCCAGCAGTTTACCTATTCGGGGCAGGGGAAGGGGCGAGCAGTACTTC. Its translation is CASSLPIRGRGRGEQYF.

V gene TRBV19 combines with J gene TRBJ1-4; TRBD1 is a possible D gene (6 bases). Germline V gene lookup returns CDR1 LNHDA and CDR2 SQIVND (reference sequence). Trimming stripped 5 bases from V and 8 bases from J, with 24 bases between. The CDR3 sequence is 17 residues long. This CDR3 is CASSWRGASEVSEKLFF. The CDR3 nucleotides are TGTGCCAGTAGTTGGAGGGGGGCCTCAGAAGTTTCGGAAAAACTGTTTTTT. The full variable domain, completed using reference TRBV19 and TRBJ1-4, is DGGITQSPKYLFRKEGQNVTLSCEQNLNHDAMYWYRQDPGQGLRLIYYSQIVNDFQKGDIAEGYSVSREKKESFPLTVTSAQKNPTAFYLCASSWRGASEVSEKLFFGSGTQLSVL.

This clone was seen a single time. This chain uses TRBV6-1 with TRBJ1-2; D might be TRBD1 (6 bases). The CDR3 loop spans 13 amino acids. The V gene's germline CDR1 is MNHNS and CDR2 SASEGT. The germline V and J ends were trimmed by 5 bases and 6 bases, with 13 bases remaining between them. The CDR3 loop reads CASSTHRQDGYTF. In nucleotides, the CDR3 is TGTGCCAGCAGTACCCACAGACAGGATGGCTACACCTTC.